The present TCR beta chain was sequenced within a study of cytomegalovirus exposure and HLA in healthy donors. Study-level findings and limits: Through in vitro validation, a few CMV-associated chains were shown to be specific for CMV antigens. According to reports, the classifier identified cytomegalovirus status with high specificity and sensitivity.

Separate from the roughly 700-subject first cohort was the approximately 120-subject validation cohort, to which the donors belonged. Per the germline V gene, CDR1 is MGHRA and CDR2 is YSYEKL. V dropped 4 bases and J dropped 10; count of bases not matched to a gene: 14. The CDR3 contains 15 residues. Sequenced by immunoSEQ multiplex PCR; TCRdb stores in-frame clones only, minus some. Found here are 200,000 or so clones, approximately 80% of them singletons; the top ten hold around 15%. Details on this clone: Its antigen is unknown.

Material: PBMCs. The V and J genes are TRBV4-1 and TRBJ1-1; TRBD1 matches at 8 bases. The clonotype originates from a young woman in good health and CMV-seropositive. The CDR3, as DNA: TGCGCCAGCAGCCGAGGGGAAGGGGACAGGTGGGCAGCTTTCTTT. Translating it yields CASSRGEGDRWAAFF.